This TCR beta chain was obtained from a study of CXCR3-negative and CXCR3-positive naive CD8 T cells. UMI-labeled 5' RACE TRB cDNA libraries were prepared from the cells. Reanalyzing the 5' RACE reads, TCRdb keeps one entry per CDR3 protein, without DNA. The sample totals about 130,000 distinct CDR3 sequences. This CDR3 comprises 15 residues. Germline values: CDR1 DFQATT, CDR2 SNEGSKA (reference sequence). The V and J genes are TRBV20-1 and TRBJ1-3; the TRBD1 assignment by TCRdb is unverifiable without DNA. The sequence was collected from a human donor in good health. Some clones in this sample may be carry-over from other donors' samples. Sequenced material: naive CXCR3- CD8+ T cells from blood. Indicated subset: CD45RO-CCR7+CD27+CD95- naive CD8+ T cells lacking CXCR3 (TNR3-). This CDR3 is CGARDRGADGNTIYF.